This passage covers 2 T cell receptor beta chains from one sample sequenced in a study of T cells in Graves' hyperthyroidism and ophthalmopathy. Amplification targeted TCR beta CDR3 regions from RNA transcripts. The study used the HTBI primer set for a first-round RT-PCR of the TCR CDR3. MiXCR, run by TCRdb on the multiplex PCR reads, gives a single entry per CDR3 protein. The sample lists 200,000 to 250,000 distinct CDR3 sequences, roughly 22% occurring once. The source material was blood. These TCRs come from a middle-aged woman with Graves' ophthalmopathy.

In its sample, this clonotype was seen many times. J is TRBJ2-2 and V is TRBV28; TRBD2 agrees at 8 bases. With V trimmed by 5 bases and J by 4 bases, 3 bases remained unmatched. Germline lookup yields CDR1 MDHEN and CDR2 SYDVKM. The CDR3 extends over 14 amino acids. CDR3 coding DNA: TGTGCCAGCAGTCCTAGCGGGCTCACCGGGGAGCTGTTTTTT. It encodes CASSPSGLTGELFF.

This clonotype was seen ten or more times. CDR3 in DNA: TGTGCCAGCAGTTTGACAGAAACTAACTATGGCTACACCTTC. Protein product: CASSLTETNYGYTF. The J gene is TRBJ1-2, the V gene TRBV28; maybe TRBD1 (5 bases). CDR1 is MDHEN, CDR2 SYDVKM, per germline. Deletions cut 3 bases from V and 0 bases from J, with 8 bases between. The CDR3 extends over 14 amino acids.